This T cell receptor beta chain was obtained from a study of beta chain features in type 1 diabetes. Study overall: Age, gender and cell yields were similar between patients and healthy donors.

About this clone itself: Its antigen is not known. One end of the junction is discordant with germline, which a read error may explain.

Every single donor gave one heparinised blood draw, and these averaged about 120 mL. Germline CDR1 and CDR2: ENHRY and SYGVKD. CDR3 length: 15 amino acids. Expressed TCRB transcripts were sequenced, since all the RNA that had been isolated was reverse transcribed. The table came from immunoSEQ multiplex PCR; TCRdb's copy has only in-frame clones and leaves some out. The repertoire holds about 40,000 clones, around 49% seen once, with 0.72% in the top ten. Study-wide results and caveats: In all four CD4+ subsets, TCRB CDR3 length was significantly, moderately reduced in type 1 diabetes. The similarity of naive, central memory and Treg TCRB repertoires appeared greater among patients than among healthy donors.

This chain joins TRBV10-3 and TRBJ2-2; no clear D gene. This sequence was found in a young woman in good health. The sample was central memory CD4+ T cells from blood. CDR3 bases: TGTGCCATCAGTGCAGAGACACAGAACATCGGGGAGCTGTTTTTT. This encodes CAISAETQNIGELFF.